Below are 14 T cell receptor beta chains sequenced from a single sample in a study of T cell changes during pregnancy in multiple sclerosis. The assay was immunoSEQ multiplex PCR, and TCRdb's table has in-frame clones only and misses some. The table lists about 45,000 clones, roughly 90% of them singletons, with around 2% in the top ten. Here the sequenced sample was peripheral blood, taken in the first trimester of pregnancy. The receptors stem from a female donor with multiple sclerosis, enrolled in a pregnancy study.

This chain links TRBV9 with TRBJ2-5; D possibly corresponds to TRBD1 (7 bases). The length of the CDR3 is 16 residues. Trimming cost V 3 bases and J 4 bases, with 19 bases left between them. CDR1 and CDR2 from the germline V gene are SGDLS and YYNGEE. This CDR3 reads CASSAAGTVGGETQYF. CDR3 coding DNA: TGTGCCAGCAGCGCGGCGGGGACAGTTGGAGGAGAGACCCAGTACTTC.

The CDR3 here is CASREYSGNTIYF. The CDR3 coding sequence is TGTGCCAGCAGGGAGTACTCTGGAAACACCATATATTTT. The chain uses TRBV6-5 and TRBJ1-3; the D is unclear. The CDR3 length is 13 residues. V was pared by 6 bases and J by 0 bases, with 6 bases between. Germline lookup yields CDR1 MNHEY and CDR2 SVGAGI.

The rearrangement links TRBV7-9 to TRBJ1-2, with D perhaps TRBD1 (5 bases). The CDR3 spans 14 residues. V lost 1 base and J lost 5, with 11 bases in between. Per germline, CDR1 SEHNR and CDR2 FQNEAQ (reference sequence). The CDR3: CASSLGMTAYGYTF. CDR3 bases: TGTGCCAGCAGCTTAGGTATGACAGCGTATGGCTACACCTTC.

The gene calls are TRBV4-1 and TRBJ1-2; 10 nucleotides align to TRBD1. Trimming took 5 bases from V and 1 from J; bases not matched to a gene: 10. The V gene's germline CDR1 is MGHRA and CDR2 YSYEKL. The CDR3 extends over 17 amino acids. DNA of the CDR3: TGCGCCAGCAGCACCCGGGACAGGGGAGTTAGTAACTATGGCTACACCTTC. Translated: CASSTRDRGVSNYGYTF.

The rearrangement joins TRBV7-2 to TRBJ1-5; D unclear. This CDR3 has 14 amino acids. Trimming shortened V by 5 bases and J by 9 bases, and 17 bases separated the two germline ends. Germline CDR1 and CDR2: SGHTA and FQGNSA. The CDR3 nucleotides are TGTGCCAGCAGCCGCCGGATGAGCGACCCGCCCCAGCATTTT. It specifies CASSRRMSDPPQHF. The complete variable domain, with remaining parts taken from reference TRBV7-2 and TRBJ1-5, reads GAGVSQSPSNKVTEKGKDVELRCDPISGHTALYWYRQSLGQGLEFLIYFQGNSAPDKSGLPSDRFSAERTGGSVSTLTIQRTQQEDSAVYLCASSRRMSDPPQHFGDGTRLSIL.

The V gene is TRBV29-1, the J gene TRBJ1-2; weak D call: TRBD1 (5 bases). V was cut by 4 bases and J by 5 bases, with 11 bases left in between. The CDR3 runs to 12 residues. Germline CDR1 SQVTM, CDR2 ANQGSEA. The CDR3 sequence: CSVVQGVYGYTF. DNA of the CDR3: TGCAGCGTTGTGCAGGGTGTGTATGGCTACACCTTC. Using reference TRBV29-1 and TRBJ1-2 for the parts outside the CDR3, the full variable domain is SAVISQKPSRDICQRGTSLTIQCQVDSQVTMMFWYRQQPGQSLTLIATANQGSEATYESGFVIDKFPISRPNLTFSTLTVSNMSPEDSSIYLCSVVQGVYGYTFGSGTRLTVV.

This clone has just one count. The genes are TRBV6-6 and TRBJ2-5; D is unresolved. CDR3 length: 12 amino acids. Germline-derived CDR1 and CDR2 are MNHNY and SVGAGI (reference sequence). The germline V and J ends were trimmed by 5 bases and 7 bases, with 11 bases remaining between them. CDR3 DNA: TGTGCCAGCAGTCCACGACCGGGGACCCAGTACTTC. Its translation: CASSPRPGTQYF.

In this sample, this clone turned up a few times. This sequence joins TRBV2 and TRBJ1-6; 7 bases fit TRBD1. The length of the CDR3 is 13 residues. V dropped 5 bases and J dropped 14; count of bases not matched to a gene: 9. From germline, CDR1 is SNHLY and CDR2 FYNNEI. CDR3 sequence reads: CASSRDSQGALHF. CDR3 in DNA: TGTGCCAGCAGTCGGGACAGCCAAGGGGCCCTCCACTTT.

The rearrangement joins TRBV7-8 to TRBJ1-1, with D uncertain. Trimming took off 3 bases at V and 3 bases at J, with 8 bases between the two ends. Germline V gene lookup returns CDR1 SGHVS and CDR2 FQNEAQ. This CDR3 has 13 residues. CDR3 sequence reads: CASSFVRDTEAFF. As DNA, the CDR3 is TGTGCCAGCAGCTTTGTTCGGGACACTGAAGCTTTCTTT.

The CDR3 DNA is TGTGCCACCAGCGGGGGACAGGATTCTGGGGCCAACGTCCTGACTTTC. Amino acids: CATSGGQDSGANVLTF. The chain carries TRBV15 and TRBJ2-6; 8 bases agree with TRBD1. V trimming: 5 bases; J trimming: 1 base; junction bases outside the gene matches: 4. This CDR3 contains 16 residues. Germline assignment: CDR1 LNHNV and CDR2 YYDKDF (reference sequence).

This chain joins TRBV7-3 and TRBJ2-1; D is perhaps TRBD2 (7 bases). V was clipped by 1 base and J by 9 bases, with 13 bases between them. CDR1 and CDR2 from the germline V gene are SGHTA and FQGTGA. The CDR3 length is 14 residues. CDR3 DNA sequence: TGTGCCAGCAGCTTAAGGGGGGGCACTGGTGAGCAGTTCTTC. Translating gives CASSLRGGTGEQFF. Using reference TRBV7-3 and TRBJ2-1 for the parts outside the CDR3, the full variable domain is GAGVSQTPSNKVTEKGKYVELRCDPISGHTALYWYRQSLGQGPEFLIYFQGTGAADDSGLPNDRFFAVRPEGSVSTLKIQRTERGDSAVYLCASSLRGGTGEQFFGPGTRLTVL.

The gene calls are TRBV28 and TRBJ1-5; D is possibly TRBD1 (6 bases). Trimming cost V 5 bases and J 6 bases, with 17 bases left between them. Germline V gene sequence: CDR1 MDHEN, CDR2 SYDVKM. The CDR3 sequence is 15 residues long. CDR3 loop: CASSPGRGPSQPQHF. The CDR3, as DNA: TGTGCCAGCAGTCCGGGCAGGGGACCAAGTCAGCCCCAGCATTTT.

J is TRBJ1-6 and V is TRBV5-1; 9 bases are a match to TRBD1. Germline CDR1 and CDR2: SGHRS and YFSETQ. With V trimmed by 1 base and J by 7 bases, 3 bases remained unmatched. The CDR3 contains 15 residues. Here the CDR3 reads CASSLWGQGNSPLHF. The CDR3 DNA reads TGCGCCAGCAGCTTGTGGGGACAGGGCAATTCACCCCTCCACTTT.

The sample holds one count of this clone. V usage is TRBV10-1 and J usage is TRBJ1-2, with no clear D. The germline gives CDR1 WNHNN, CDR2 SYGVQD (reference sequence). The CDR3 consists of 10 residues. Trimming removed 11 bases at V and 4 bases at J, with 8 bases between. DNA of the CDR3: TGCGCCCCGCGGGCCTATGGCTACACCTTC. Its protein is CAPRAYGYTF.